This T cell receptor beta chain derives from a study of blood T cell repertoires in COVID-19. Study at large: Material from acute and convalescent COVID-19 was sourced from the United States, Italy and Spain. T cells, B-cell-depleted T cells, or PBMCs supplied cDNA or gDNA.

Original handling: Quantification of nucleated cells was approximated via reference gene primer amplification. Profiling relied on immunoSEQ multiplex PCR, and the TCRdb table lists in-frame clones only, not all of them. V and J calls and clone size are as listed in that table; D and trimming were resolved from the DNA. The profile shows around 140,000 clones, more than 75% of them singletons. Germline V gene sequence: CDR1 SEHNR, CDR2 FQNEAQ (reference sequence). Unmatched junction bases numbered 11, after V lost 7 bases and J lost 3 bases. This CDR3 spans 15 amino acids. Input material: peripheral blood. This clonotype was obtained from a man at least 80 years old with acute or convalescent COVID-19. The chain links TRBV7-9 to TRBJ1-1; 7 nucleotides match TRBD1. The CDR3 nucleotides read TGTGCCAGCACCCACAGGGGTCTAGGGTACACTGAAGCTTTCTTT. As protein: CASTHRGLGYTEAFF.